This TCR beta chain was sequenced in a study of T cells in Graves' hyperthyroidism and ophthalmopathy. Graves' hyperthyroidism was deemed stable absent ophthalmopathy progression within 18 months. These patients, aged 18 to 65, had recently diagnosed hyperthyroidism lasting under 2 months. PBMCs were obtained from over 8.5 ml fresh peripheral blood. Germline-derived CDR1 and CDR2 are DFQATT and SNEGSKA (reference sequence). The CDR3 covers 13 residues. V lost 5 bases, J lost 3 bases, and 8 bases lay in between. Regions amplified from RNA transcripts were the TCR beta CDR3 regions. The study used the HTBI primer set for a first-round RT-PCR of the TCR CDR3. TCRdb independently ran MiXCR on the multiplex PCR reads; one entry per CDR3 protein. Counted here are fewer than 650,000 distinct CDR3 sequences, approximately 15% occurring once; the ten biggest clones make up approximately 15%.

The receptor comes from a woman between 40 and 50 years old with Graves' hyperthyroidism. V and J are TRBV20-1 and TRBJ1-6; perhaps TRBD1 as D (5 bases). The source material was blood. The CDR3 here is CSASQDYNSPLHF. Written as DNA, the CDR3 is TGCAGTGCTTCACAGGACTATAATTCACCCCTCCACTTT.